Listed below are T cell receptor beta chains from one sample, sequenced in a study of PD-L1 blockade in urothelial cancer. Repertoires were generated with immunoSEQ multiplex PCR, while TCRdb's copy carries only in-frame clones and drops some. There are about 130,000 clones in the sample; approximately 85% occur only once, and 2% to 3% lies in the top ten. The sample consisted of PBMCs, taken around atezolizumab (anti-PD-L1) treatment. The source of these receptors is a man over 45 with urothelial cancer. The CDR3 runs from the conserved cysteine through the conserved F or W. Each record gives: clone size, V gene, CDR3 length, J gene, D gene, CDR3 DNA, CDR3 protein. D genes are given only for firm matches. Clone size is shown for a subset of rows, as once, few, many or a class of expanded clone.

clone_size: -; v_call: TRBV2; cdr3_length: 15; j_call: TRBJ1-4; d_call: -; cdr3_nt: TGTGCCAGCAAGGGTGGGGGGTTGGTTAATGAAAAACTGTTTTTT; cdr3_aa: CASKGGGLVNEKLFF
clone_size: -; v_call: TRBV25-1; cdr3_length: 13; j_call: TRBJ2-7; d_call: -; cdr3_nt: TGTGCCAGCAAGGGGTGGTGGGGAAACGAGCAGTACTTC; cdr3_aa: CASKGWWGNEQYF
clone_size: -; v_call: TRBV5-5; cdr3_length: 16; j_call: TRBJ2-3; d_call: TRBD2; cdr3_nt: TGTGCCAGCAGCTTGATAACGGGAGGTAGGACAGATACGCAGTATTTT; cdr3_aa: CASSLITGGRTDTQYF
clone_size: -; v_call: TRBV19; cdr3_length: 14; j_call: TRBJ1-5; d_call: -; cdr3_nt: TGTGCCAGTAGTATGGGCAGGGAAGGTCAGCCCCAGCATTTT; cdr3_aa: CASSMGREGQPQHF
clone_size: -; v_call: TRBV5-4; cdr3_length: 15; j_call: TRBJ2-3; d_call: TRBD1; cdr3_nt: TGTGCCAGCAGCGCCGGGACAGACAGCACAGATACGCAGTATTTT; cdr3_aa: CASSAGTDSTDTQYF
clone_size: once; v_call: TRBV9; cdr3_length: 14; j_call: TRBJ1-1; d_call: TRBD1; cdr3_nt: TGTGCCAGCAGCGTCAAACAGGGGGCCACTGAAGCTTTCTTT; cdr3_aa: CASSVKQGATEAFF
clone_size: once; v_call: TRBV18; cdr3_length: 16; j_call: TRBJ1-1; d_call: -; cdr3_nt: TGTGCCAGCTCACCAAAACCTCAGGCGGGGGGCACTGAAGCTTTCTTT; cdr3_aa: CASSPKPQAGGTEAFF
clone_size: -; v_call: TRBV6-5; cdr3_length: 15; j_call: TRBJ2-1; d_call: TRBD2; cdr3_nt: TGTGCCAGCAGTACACTCAGCGGGGGCCGGAATGAGCAGTTCTTC; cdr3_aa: CASSTLSGGRNEQFF
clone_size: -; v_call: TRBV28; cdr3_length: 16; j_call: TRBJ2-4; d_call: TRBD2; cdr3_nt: TGTGCCAGCAGTTCGGTGCTAGCGGGAGGTAGAAACATTCAGTACTTC; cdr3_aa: CASSSVLAGGRNIQYF
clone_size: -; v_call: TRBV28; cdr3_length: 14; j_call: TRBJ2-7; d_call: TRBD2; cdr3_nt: TGTGCCAGCAGGACTAGCGGGACGACCTACGAGCAGTACTTC; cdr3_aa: CASRTSGTTYEQYF
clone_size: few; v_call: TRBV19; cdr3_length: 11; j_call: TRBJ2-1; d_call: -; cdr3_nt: TGTGCCAGTAGTATACGGACTTACCAGTTCTTC; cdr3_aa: CASSIRTYQFF
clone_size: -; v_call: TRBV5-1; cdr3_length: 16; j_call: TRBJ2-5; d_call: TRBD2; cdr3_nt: TGCGCCAGCAGCTTGAACCTAGCGGGAGGTCACGAGACCCAGTACTTC; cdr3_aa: CASSLNLAGGHETQYF
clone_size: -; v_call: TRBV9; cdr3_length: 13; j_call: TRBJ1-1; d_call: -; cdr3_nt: TGTGCCAGCTCCCAGGCCATCAACACTGAAGCTTTCTTT; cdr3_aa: CASSQAINTEAFF
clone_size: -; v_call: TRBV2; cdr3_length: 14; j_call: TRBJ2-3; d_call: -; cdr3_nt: TGTGCCAGCAGTGCAAACAGGGCATCAGATACGCAGTATTTT; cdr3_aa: CASSANRASDTQYF
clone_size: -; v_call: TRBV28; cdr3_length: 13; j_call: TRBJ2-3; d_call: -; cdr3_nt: TGTGCCAGCAGCCCCCCTAGCGCCGATACGCAGTATTTT; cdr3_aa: CASSPPSADTQYF
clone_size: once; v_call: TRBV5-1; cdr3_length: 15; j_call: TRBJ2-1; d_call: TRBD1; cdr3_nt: TGCGCCAGCAGCTTGCGGGACAGGGCCTACAATGAGCAGTTCTTC; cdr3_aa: CASSLRDRAYNEQFF
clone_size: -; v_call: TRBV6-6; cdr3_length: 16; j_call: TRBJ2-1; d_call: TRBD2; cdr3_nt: TGTGCCAGCAGCCGAAGGGAAGGACTAGCGGGAGGTGAGCAGTTCTTC; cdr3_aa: CASSRREGLAGGEQFF
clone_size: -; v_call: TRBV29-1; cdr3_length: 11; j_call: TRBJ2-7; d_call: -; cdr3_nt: TGCAGCGTTGTTGGAGTTGGGGAGCAGTACTTC; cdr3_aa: CSVVGVGEQYF